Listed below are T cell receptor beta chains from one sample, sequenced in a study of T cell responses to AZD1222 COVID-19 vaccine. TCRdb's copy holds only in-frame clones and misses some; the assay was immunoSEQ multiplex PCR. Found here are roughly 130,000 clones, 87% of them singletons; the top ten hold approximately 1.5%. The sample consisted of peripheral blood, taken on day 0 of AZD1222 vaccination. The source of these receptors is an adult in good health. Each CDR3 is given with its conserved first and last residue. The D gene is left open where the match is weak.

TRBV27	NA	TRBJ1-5	CASSLRRNQPQHF	TGTGCCAGCAGTTTAAGGCGCAATCAGCCCCAGCATTTT
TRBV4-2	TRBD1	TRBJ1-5	CASSQGTGLQPQHF	TGTGCCAGCAGCCAAGGGACAGGGCTTCAGCCCCAGCATTTT
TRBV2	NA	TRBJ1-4	CASSEVLGNNEKLFF	TGTGCCAGCAGTGAAGTCTTAGGGAATAATGAAAAACTGTTTTTT
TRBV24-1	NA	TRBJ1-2	CATSDFDANYGYTF	TGTGCCACCAGTGATTTCGACGCTAACTATGGCTACACCTTC
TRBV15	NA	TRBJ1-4	CATSRDPQGRGATNEKLFF	TGTGCCACCAGCAGGGACCCACAGGGTAGGGGTGCAACTAATGAAAAACTGTTTTTT
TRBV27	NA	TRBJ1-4	CASSPLGNWATNEKLFF	TGTGCCAGCAGTCCACTCGGCAATTGGGCAACTAATGAAAAACTGTTTTTT
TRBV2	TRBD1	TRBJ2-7	CASRRDRGYEQYF	TGTGCCAGCAGAAGGGACAGGGGGTACGAGCAGTACTTC
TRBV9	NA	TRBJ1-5	CASSLEGGLDQPQHF	TGTGCCAGCAGCCTCGAAGGAGGGTTAGATCAGCCCCAGCATTTT
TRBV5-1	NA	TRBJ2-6	CASSLDPLGSGANVLTF	TGCGCCAGCAGCTTGGACCCGCTAGGGTCTGGGGCCAACGTCCTGACTTTC
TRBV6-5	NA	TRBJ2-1	CASSYDSYNEQFF	TGTGCCAGCAGTTATGACTCGTACAATGAGCAGTTCTTC
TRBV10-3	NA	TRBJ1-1	CAISEGSTEAFF	TGTGCCATCAGTGAGGGTAGCACTGAAGCTTTCTTT
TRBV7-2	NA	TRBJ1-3	CASSVQGGGGNTIYF	TGTGCCAGCAGCGTACAGGGAGGTGGGGGAAACACCATATATTTT
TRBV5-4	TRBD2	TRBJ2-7	CASSFGERGAVTYEQYF	TGTGCCAGCAGCTTTGGGGAGCGGGGGGCCGTTACCTACGAGCAGTACTTC
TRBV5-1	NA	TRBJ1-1	CASSISKGLGTEAFF	TGCGCCAGCAGCATTAGTAAGGGGTTGGGGACTGAAGCTTTCTTT
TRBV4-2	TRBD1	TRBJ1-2	CASSQNRGDYGYTF	TGTGCCAGCAGCCAGAACAGGGGTGACTATGGCTACACCTTC
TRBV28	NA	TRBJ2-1	CASSPSLSGLNEQFF	TGTGCCAGCAGTCCCAGCCTCTCCGGCCTTAATGAGCAGTTCTTC
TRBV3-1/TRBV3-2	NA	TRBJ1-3	CASSPVSSGNTIYF	TGTGCCAGCAGCCCGGTTAGCTCTGGAAACACCATATATTTT